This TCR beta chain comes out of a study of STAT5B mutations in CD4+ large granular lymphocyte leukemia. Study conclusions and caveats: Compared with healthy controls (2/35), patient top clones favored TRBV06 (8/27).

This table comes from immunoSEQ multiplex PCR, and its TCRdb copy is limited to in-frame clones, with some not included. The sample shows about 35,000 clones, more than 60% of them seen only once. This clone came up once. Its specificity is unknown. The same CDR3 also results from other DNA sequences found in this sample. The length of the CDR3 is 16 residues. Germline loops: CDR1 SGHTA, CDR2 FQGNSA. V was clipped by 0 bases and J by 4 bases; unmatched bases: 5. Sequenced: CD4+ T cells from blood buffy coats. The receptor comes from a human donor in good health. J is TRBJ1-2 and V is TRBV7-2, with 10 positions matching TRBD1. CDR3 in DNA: TGTGCCAGCAGCTTAGCGGGACAGGGGATAGGCTATGGCTACACCTTC. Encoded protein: CASSLAGQGIGYGYTF. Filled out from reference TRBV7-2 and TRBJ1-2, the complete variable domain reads GAGVSQSPSNKVTEKGKDVELRCDPISGHTALYWYRQSLGQGLEFLIYFQGNSAPDKSGLPSDRFSAERTGGSVSTLTIQRTQQEDSAVYLCASSLAGQGIGYGYTFGSGTRLTVV.